This TCR beta chain derives from a study of blood T cell repertoires in COVID-19. At the level of the study: Collection of acute and convalescent COVID-19 samples took place in the United States, Italy and Spain. Sample material is recorded as cDNA or gDNA derived from T cells, B-cell-depleted T cells, or PBMCs.

In the original workflow: Amplification with reference gene primers provided the estimates of nucleated cell counts. Here immunoSEQ multiplex PCR was the method, and the copy in TCRdb shows in-frame clones only, minus some. D and trimming come from the DNA, and the V and J calls and clone size come from that table. The table includes roughly 120,000 clones, about 82% detected once. The CDR3 covers 15 residues. CDR1 and CDR2 from the germline V gene are LGHNT and FRNRAP. Sequencing was performed on peripheral blood. The J gene is TRBJ2-3, the V gene TRBV12-5; 12 nucleotides match TRBD1. This TCR derives from a human donor in a cohort sampled during active COVID-19. CDR3 residues: CAPRDRGPRIHTQYF. CDR3 DNA sequence: TGTGCACCCCGGGACAGGGGGCCCCGAATTCATACGCAGTATTTT.